This TCR beta chain was obtained from a study of T cells in Graves' hyperthyroidism and ophthalmopathy. Study-level findings and limits: Most clonotypes expanded in thyroid above 0.001 were likewise present in blood.

V was clipped by 3 bases and J by 5 bases, with 16 bases between them. Germline loops: CDR1 LNHDA, CDR2 SQIVND (reference sequence). The CDR3 contains 15 residues. For this clonotype: Its antigen is not identified.

TCR beta CDR3 sequences were amplified from RNA transcripts. A first-round RT-PCR of the TCR CDR3 used the HTBI primer set. MiXCR, run by TCRdb on the multiplex PCR reads, gives a single entry per CDR3 protein. The table shows 600,000 to 700,000 distinct CDR3 sequences, with approximately 42% occurring only once. This rearrangement joins TRBV19 to TRBJ1-1; D remains unclear. Sequenced: peripheral blood or thyroid tissue (not recorded which). This receptor was identified in an adult man with Graves' disease, either hyperthyroidism or ophthalmopathy (not recorded which). CDR3 sequence (DNA): TGTGCCAGTAGTATTAATGGCCTAATTAATACTGAAGCTTTCTTT. As protein: CASSINGLINTEAFF. Drawing the rest from reference TRBV19 and TRBJ1-1, the complete variable domain is DGGITQSPKYLFRKEGQNVTLSCEQNLNHDAMYWYRQDPGQGLRLIYYSQIVNDFQKGDIAEGYSVSREKKESFPLTVTSAQKNPTAFYLCASSINGLINTEAFFGQGTRLTVV.